This TCR beta chain came from a study of cytomegalovirus exposure and HLA in healthy donors. The germline V gene encodes CDR1 SEHNR and CDR2 FQNEAQ (reference sequence). Trimming shortened V by 5 bases and J by 6 bases, and 10 bases separated the two germline ends. This CDR3 region has 12 residues. PCR primers comprised 60 Vbeta and 13 Jbeta primers. Assay used: immunoSEQ multiplex PCR; TCRdb lists only in-frame clones, some missing. The sample carries about 97,000 clones, around 82% recorded once. Specimen: PBMCs. This chain joins TRBV7-9 and TRBJ1-2, with D perhaps TRBD1 (6 bases). The source is a man aged 35 to 55 in good health and CMV-seropositive. CDR3 nucleotides: TGTGCCAGCAGCCCCAACAGGGATGGCTACACCTTC. It translates to CASSPNRDGYTF.